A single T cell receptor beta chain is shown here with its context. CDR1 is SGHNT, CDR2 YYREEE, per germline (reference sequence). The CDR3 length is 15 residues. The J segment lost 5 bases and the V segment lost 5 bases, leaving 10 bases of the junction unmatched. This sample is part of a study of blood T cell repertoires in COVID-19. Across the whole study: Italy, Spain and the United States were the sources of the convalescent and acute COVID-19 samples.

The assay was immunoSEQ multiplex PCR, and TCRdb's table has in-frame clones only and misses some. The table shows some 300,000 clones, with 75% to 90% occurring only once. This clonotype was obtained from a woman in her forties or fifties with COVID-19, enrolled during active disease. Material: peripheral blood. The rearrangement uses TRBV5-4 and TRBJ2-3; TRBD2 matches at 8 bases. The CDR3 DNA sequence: TGTGCCAGCAGTTATGCTACCGGGACTAGAGATACGCAGTATTTT. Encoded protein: CASSYATGTRDTQYF.